Each of the 30 T cell receptor beta chains below was sequenced from the same sample in a study of cytomegalovirus exposure and HLA in healthy donors (dated by TCRdb to 2017 to 2019). The receptor library was made with the immunoSEQ multiplex PCR assay. A mixture of 60 forward primers for TCR Vbeta segments and 13 reverse primers for TCR Jbeta segments was used in the multiplex PCR. Held by TCRdb, this immuneACCESS table contains in-frame sequences only and omits some clones. Under half of the omission traces to an unresolved V gene where checked; the cause of the rest is unknown. The sample records about 130,000 clones, 80% of which are singletons. Just over 2.5% of the sample is in the top ten clones. The sample was PBMCs. These receptors all stem from a man aged 30-40 years in good health and CMV-seronegative.

This chain joins TRBV9 and TRBJ2-1; tentative D call: TRBD2 (5 bases). The CDR3 contains 14 residues. The germline V and J ends were trimmed by 0 bases and 4 bases, with 8 bases remaining between them. Germline V CDR1 and CDR2: SGDLS, YYNGEE. The CDR3 bases are TGTGCCAGCAGCGTAGATTCGGGGTACAATGAGCAGTTCTTC. Amino acid sequence: CASSVDSGYNEQFF.

The V call is TRBV7-2, the J call TRBJ1-3; the match to TRBD1 covers 8 bases. Losses at the gene ends were 8 bases for V and 2 bases for J; bases not matched to a gene: 11. The CDR3 totals 16 residues. Germline CDR1 reads SGHTA; CDR2 reads FQGNSA. CDR3 DNA: TGTGCCAGCTTGGCGGACAGGGTAGATCCTGGAAACACCATATATTTT. It is translated as CASLADRVDPGNTIYF.

The V gene is TRBV18, the J gene TRBJ2-3; 11 bases align to TRBD1. The germline V gene encodes CDR1 KGHSH and CDR2 LQKENI. With 8 bases clipped from V and 5 bases from J, the junction kept 9 bases outside the gene matches. This CDR3 is 15 amino acids long. The CDR3 DNA follows: TGTGCCAGCAAAGAGACGGGACAGGGGGTAGATACGCAGTATTTT. This sequence encodes CASKETGQGVDTQYF.

This clone has a single count. The rearrangement links TRBV5-8 to TRBJ2-3, with 8 bases matching TRBD2. CDR1 and CDR2 from the germline V gene are SGHTS and YDEGEE. Unmatched junction bases numbered 10, after V lost 0 bases and J lost 4 bases. CDR3 length: 17 residues. The CDR3, as DNA: TGTGCCAGCAGCTTGGTCCTAGCGGGCCTTGGTTCAGATACGCAGTATTTT. Protein sequence: CASSLVLAGLGSDTQYF.

This CDR3 reads CASSGRGQNQPQHF. CDR3 in DNA: TGTGCCAGCAGTGGAAGAGGACAAAATCAGCCCCAGCATTTT. V usage is TRBV28 and J usage is TRBJ1-5, with D possibly matching TRBD1 (5 bases). The CDR3 is 14 amino acids. CDR1 and CDR2 from the germline V gene are MDHEN and SYDVKM. V lost 5 bases to trimming and J lost 4 bases, with 12 bases between them.

The sample holds a few counts of this clone. V gene TRBV6-5 combines with J gene TRBJ1-5; 8 nucleotides line up with TRBD1. CDR1 and CDR2 from the germline V gene are MNHEY and SVGAGI. After removal of 4 bases from V and 7 bases from J, the junction contained 9 bases not matched to a gene. The CDR3 is made up of 15 amino acids. CDR3 sequence: CASSLSGGAGQPQHF. In DNA, the CDR3 is TGTGCCAGCAGTTTATCAGGGGGCGCTGGACAGCCCCAGCATTTT.

This chain connects TRBV30 to TRBJ1-3; D remains ambiguous. The CDR3 contains 15 residues. The V gene's germline CDR1 is GTSNPN and CDR2 SVGIG (reference sequence). V was trimmed by 3 bases and J by 0 bases, leaving 12 bases between them. CDR3 bases: TGTGCCTGGAGCTCCGCGGCTAGCTCTGGAAACACCATATATTTT. Protein product: CAWSSAASSGNTIYF.

The gene calls are TRBV19 and TRBJ2-3, with a tentative D call TRBD2 (6 bases). The CDR3 is 11 residues long. Germline values: CDR1 LNHDA, CDR2 SQIVND (reference sequence). Written as DNA, the CDR3 is TGTGCTGCGGGAAAGGGAGATACGCAGTATTTT. It encodes CAAGKGDTQYF. Filled out from reference TRBV19 and TRBJ2-3, the complete variable domain reads DGGITQSPKYLFRKEGQNVTLSCEQNLNHDAMYWYRQDPGQGLRLIYYSQIVNDFQKGDIAEGYSVSREKKESFPLTVTSAQKNPTAFYLCAAGKGDTQYFGPGTRLTVL.

The V and J genes are TRBV21-1 and TRBJ2-1; whether TRBD1, the table's D call, matches the DNA was not checked. TRBV21-1 is assigned pseudogene status. The CDR3 is 12 amino acids. The CDR3 loop reads CASSRSGNEQFF. CDR3 nucleotide sequence: TGTGCCAGCAGCAGATCAGGCAATGAGCAGTTCTTC.

The V call is TRBV28, the J call TRBJ2-7; TRBD2 matches at 9 bases. The CDR3 loop spans 14 amino acids. V dropped 2 bases and J dropped 5; count of bases not matched to a gene: 4. In germline, CDR1 is MDHEN, CDR2 SYDVKM. The DNA for the CDR3 is TGTGCCAGCAGTTTACCGGGACTAGCTCACGAGCAGTACTTC. It codes for CASSLPGLAHEQYF.

This sequence joins TRBV29-1 and TRBJ1-1; 7 nucleotides agree with TRBD1. V trimming: 7 bases; J trimming: 0 bases; junction bases outside the gene matches: 2. The germline CDR1 and CDR2 sequences are SQVTM and ANQGSEA. This CDR3 region has 12 residues. This CDR3 reads CSGGQLNTEAFF. The CDR3 DNA reads TGCAGCGGGGGACAGCTGAACACTGAAGCTTTCTTT.

This chain joins TRBV4-2 and TRBJ2-3; 8 bases are a match to TRBD2. The CDR3 has 17 amino acids. Germline trimming cut 5 bases from V and 6 bases from J; bases unmatched to any gene: 16. CDR1 and CDR2 (germline): LGHNA, YNFKEQ. The CDR3 nucleotides are TGTGCCAGCAGCTCGCTTCCCGGGCGGGAGGTCCGGGATACGCAGTATTTT. This gives the protein CASSSLPGREVRDTQYF.

This clone was observed once. V is TRBV6-1 and J is TRBJ1-2; the D gene is possibly TRBD1 (5 bases). V gave up 2 bases and J gave up 8 bases, with 18 bases separating them. The CDR3 length is 15 residues. Germline assignment: CDR1 MNHNS and CDR2 SASEGT. The chain's CDR3 is CASSESWDSGRGYTF. Here the CDR3 DNA reads TGTGCCAGCAGTGAAAGTTGGGACTCTGGGAGGGGCTACACCTTC.

The V gene is TRBV27, the J gene TRBJ2-7; weak D call: TRBD1 (6 bases). Germline CDR1 and CDR2: MNHEY and SMNVEV (reference sequence). The CDR3 extends over 15 amino acids. V was shortened by 4 bases and J by 3 bases, with 16 bases between the two germline ends. The CDR3 is CASSWGTPGSYEQYF. DNA of the CDR3: TGTGCCAGCAGTTGGGGGACACCAGGGAGCTACGAGCAGTACTTC.

The chain couples TRBV6-6 to TRBJ1-4, with TRBD1 identical over 9 bases. The junction had 2 bases not matched to a gene; V was cut back by 2 bases and J by 7 bases. CDR3 size: 14 residues. Per germline, CDR1 MNHNY and CDR2 SVGAGI (reference sequence). The CDR3 sequence: CASSYGTGREKLFF. DNA for the CDR3: TGTGCCAGCAGTTACGGGACAGGGCGTGAAAAACTGTTTTTT.

This chain connects TRBV5-1 to TRBJ1-1; D not certain. This CDR3 is 14 amino acids long. The V gene's germline CDR1 is SGHRS and CDR2 YFSETQ. The V and J ends lost 4 bases and 1 base respectively, with 11 bases between them. The DNA of the CDR3 is TGCGCCAGCAGCCGGAGCGGAGCGAACACTGAAGCTTTCTTT. Its protein product is CASSRSGANTEAFF.

This clone was recorded once. The chain joins TRBV27 to TRBJ2-7; unclear D gene. V lost 2 bases and J lost 3, with 8 bases in between. The CDR3 consists of 13 residues. CDR1 is MNHEY, CDR2 SMNVEV, per germline (reference sequence). Here the CDR3 reads CASSLDPGYEQYF. CDR3 coding DNA: TGTGCCAGCAGTTTAGATCCGGGCTACGAGCAGTACTTC.

This clone was detected only a few times. The V gene is TRBV29-1, the J gene TRBJ1-1; possible D gene TRBD1, 5 bases. Looked up from germline, CDR1 is SQVTM and CDR2 is ANQGSEA. This CDR3 has 13 amino acids. Trimming took 7 bases from V and 2 from J, leaving 14 bases between them. The DNA of the CDR3 is TGCAGCGCCCCAGCGGGGGGTAACACTGAAGCTTTCTTT. It specifies CSAPAGGNTEAFF.

The genes are TRBV18 and TRBJ2-2; TRBD1 is a possible D gene (6 bases). The CDR3 has 15 amino acids. Per the germline V gene, CDR1 is KGHSH and CDR2 is LQKENI. V was shortened by 1 base and J by 7 bases, with 13 bases between the two germline ends. CDR3 sequence (DNA): TGTGCCAGCTCACCACTATCCCAGGGGAACGGGGAGCTGTTTTTT. This codes for CASSPLSQGNGELFF.

The chain is built from TRBV10-3 and TRBJ2-7; 8 nucleotides agree with TRBD1. The CDR3 totals 14 residues. The V and J ends lost 8 bases and 4 bases, in that order; junction bases with no gene match: 10. Germline lookup yields CDR1 ENHRY and CDR2 SYGVKD. CDR3 loop: CAIAGTGEGYEQYF. DNA of the CDR3: TGTGCCATCGCCGGGACAGGTGAGGGGTACGAGCAGTACTTC.

The chain is built from TRBV7-3 and TRBJ2-1; weak D call: TRBD2 (6 bases). Germline CDR1 reads SGHTA; CDR2 reads FQGTGA. The CDR3 has 15 amino acids. Trimming pared 5 bases from V and 3 bases from J, leaving 14 bases between. CDR3: CASSEGLASYNEQFF. The CDR3 region has the DNA TGTGCCAGCAGCGAGGGGCTAGCGAGCTACAATGAGCAGTTCTTC.

V and J are TRBV6-5 and TRBJ2-7; 8 bases line up with TRBD1. The germline CDR1 and CDR2 sequences are MNHEY and SVGAGI. The CDR3 totals 14 residues. V dropped 2 bases and J dropped 3; count of bases not matched to a gene: 3. This chain's CDR3 is CASSYAGGFYEQYF. The DNA for the CDR3 is TGTGCCAGCAGTTACGCAGGGGGCTTCTACGAGCAGTACTTC.

The CDR3 is CSVAGSGTGNSNQPQHF. The CDR3 DNA reads TGCAGCGTTGCTGGGTCCGGGACAGGGAATAGCAATCAGCCCCAGCATTTT. The chain combines TRBV29-1 with TRBJ1-5; the match to TRBD1 covers 9 bases. Trimming at V came to 4 bases and at J to 0 bases, leaving 10 bases not matched to a gene. Germline V gene data show CDR1 as SQVTM and CDR2 as ANQGSEA. CDR3 length: 17 residues.

The rearrangement links TRBV30 to TRBJ2-6; D is uncertain. Germline lookup yields CDR1 GTSNPN and CDR2 SVGIG (reference sequence). Trimming took off 4 bases at V and 2 bases at J, with 12 bases between the two ends. CDR3 size: 15 residues. The CDR3 sequence is CAWTPGHPGANVLTF. Here the CDR3 DNA reads TGTGCCTGGACACCGGGTCATCCTGGGGCCAACGTCCTGACTTTC.

This rearrangement joins TRBV19 to TRBJ2-1, with TRBD2 as a possible D gene (5 bases). Trimming removed 3 bases at V and 7 bases at J, with 10 bases between. CDR1 and CDR2 from the germline V gene are LNHDA and SQIVND (reference sequence). There are 13 residues in the CDR3. As DNA, the CDR3 is TGTGCCAGTAGTATTCACGGGGAGAATGAGCAGTTCTTC. Translated, it gives CASSIHGENEQFF.

This chain connects TRBV5-5 to TRBJ1-5, with D hard to call. V lost 0 bases and J 3 bases, leaving 4 bases between the germline ends. CDR1 and CDR2 from the germline V gene are SGHKS and YYEKEE (reference sequence). The CDR3 spans 13 residues. The CDR3: CASSLDSNQPQHF. DNA of the CDR3: TGTGCCAGCAGCTTGGACTCCAATCAGCCCCAGCATTTT.

The V call is TRBV27, the J call TRBJ1-2; D remains unclear. V was trimmed by 7 bases and J by 0 bases, leaving 9 bases between them. Germline loops: CDR1 MNHEY, CDR2 SMNVEV (reference sequence). The CDR3 has 13 residues. In nucleotides, the CDR3 is TGTGCCAGCACCCCGGGAGCTAACTATGGCTACACCTTC. It is translated as CASTPGANYGYTF.

The sample holds one count of this clone. The chain couples TRBV9 to TRBJ2-5; possible D gene TRBD1, 6 bases. In germline, CDR1 is SGDLS, CDR2 YYNGEE. Trimming shortened V by 3 bases and J by 0 bases, and 9 bases separated the two germline ends. The CDR3 loop spans 14 amino acids. In DNA, the CDR3 is TGTGCCAGCAGCGAGGGGGAGAACCAAGAGACCCAGTACTTC. Amino acid sequence: CASSEGENQETQYF.

The chain joins TRBV6-1 to TRBJ2-5; the D gene is possibly TRBD2 (6 bases). The CDR3 sequence is 15 residues long. In germline, CDR1 is MNHNS, CDR2 SASEGT. V lost 2 bases and J 5 bases, leaving 15 bases between the germline ends. DNA of the CDR3: TGTGCCAGCAGTGAACTCCTGGGGGGAACGGAGACCCAGTACTTC. It translates to CASSELLGGTETQYF.

This clone was seen a single time. The genes are TRBV7-2 and TRBJ2-7; 9 bases align to TRBD2. V was clipped by 1 base and J by 5 bases; unmatched bases: 9. The CDR3 spans 16 residues. From germline, CDR1 is SGHTA and CDR2 FQGNSA. CDR3 nucleotide sequence: TGTGCCAGCAGCTTAGTTGGTAGCGGGAGAACAGACGAGCAGTACTTC. It translates to CASSLVGSGRTDEQYF.